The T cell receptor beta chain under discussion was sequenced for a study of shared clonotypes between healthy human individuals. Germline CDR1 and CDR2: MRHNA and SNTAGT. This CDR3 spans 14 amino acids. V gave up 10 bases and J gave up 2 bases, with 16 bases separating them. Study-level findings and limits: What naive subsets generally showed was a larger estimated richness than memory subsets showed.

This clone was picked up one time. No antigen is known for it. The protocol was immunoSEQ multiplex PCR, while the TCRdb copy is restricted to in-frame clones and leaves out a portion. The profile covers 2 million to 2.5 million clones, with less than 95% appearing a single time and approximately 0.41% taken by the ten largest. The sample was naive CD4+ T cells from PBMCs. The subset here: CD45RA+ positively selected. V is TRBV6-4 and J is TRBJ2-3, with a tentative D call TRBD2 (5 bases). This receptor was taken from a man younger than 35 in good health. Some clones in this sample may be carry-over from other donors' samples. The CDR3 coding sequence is TGTGCCAAAAACCTAGCTCGGAACACAGATACGCAGTATTTT. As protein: CAKNLARNTDTQYF.